Listed below are T cell receptor beta chains from one sample, sequenced in a study of shared clonotypes between healthy human individuals. The method was immunoSEQ multiplex PCR; TCRdb's version includes in-frame clones alone and lacks a portion of them. This table has approximately 1.4 million clones, roughly 98% appearing once. Material for sequencing was naive CD4+ T cells sorted from blood. The receptors originated from a man under 40 in good health. The CDR3 runs from the conserved cysteine through the conserved F or W. A D gene is named only where the DNA matches it firmly. The size of a clone is reported for some rows only, either as once, few or many, or as a class for expanded clones.

D,size,V,J,CDR3,DNA
TRBD1,-,TRBV6-5,TRBJ2-2,CASRGQGDYAGELFF,TGTGCCAGCAGGGGACAGGGGGATTACGCCGGGGAGCTGTTTTTT
TRBD1,-,TRBV27,TRBJ1-5,CATGTGLSQPQHF,TGTGCCACCGGGACAGGGTTATCTCAGCCCCAGCATTTT
-,-,TRBV5-1,TRBJ2-7,CASSPSAREGEQYF,TGCGCCAGCAGCCCATCGGCGAGGGAAGGCGAGCAGTACTTC
TRBD2,-,TRBV6-5,TRBJ2-7,CASQRLAGIYEQYF,TGTGCCAGCCAAAGGCTAGCGGGAATTTACGAGCAGTACTTC
-,-,TRBV11-3,TRBJ2-3,CASSLGGTSTDTQYF,TGTGCCAGCAGTCTAGGGGGGACTAGCACAGATACGCAGTATTTT
TRBD2,-,TRBV5-1,TRBJ2-2,CASSFGLAGAGGELFF,TGCGCCAGCAGCTTTGGACTAGCGGGAGCGGGCGGGGAGCTGTTTTTT
TRBD2,-,TRBV7-2,TRBJ2-1,CAILRRASGEQFF,TGTGCCATACTGAGGAGGGCTAGCGGTGAGCAGTTCTTC
TRBD2,once,TRBV5-4,TRBJ2-1,CASSSKTSGSANEQFF,TGTGCCAGCAGCTCCAAGACTAGCGGGAGCGCGAATGAGCAGTTCTTC
-,-,TRBV2,TRBJ1-4,CASSFSKGFDEKLFF,TGTGCCAGCAGTTTCTCGAAGGGGTTCGATGAAAAACTGTTTTTT
-,-,TRBV9,TRBJ2-5,CASSVLGETQYF,TGTGCCAGCAGCGTACTAGGCGAGACCCAGTACTTC
-,-,TRBV5-4,TRBJ2-2,CASSFEQGAGELFF,TGTGCCAGCAGCTTCGAACAGGGCGCCGGGGAGCTGTTTTTT
-,-,TRBV5-1,TRBJ1-2,CASSEGGFGGYTF,TGCGCCAGCTCAGAGGGGGGATTTGGTGGCTACACCTTC